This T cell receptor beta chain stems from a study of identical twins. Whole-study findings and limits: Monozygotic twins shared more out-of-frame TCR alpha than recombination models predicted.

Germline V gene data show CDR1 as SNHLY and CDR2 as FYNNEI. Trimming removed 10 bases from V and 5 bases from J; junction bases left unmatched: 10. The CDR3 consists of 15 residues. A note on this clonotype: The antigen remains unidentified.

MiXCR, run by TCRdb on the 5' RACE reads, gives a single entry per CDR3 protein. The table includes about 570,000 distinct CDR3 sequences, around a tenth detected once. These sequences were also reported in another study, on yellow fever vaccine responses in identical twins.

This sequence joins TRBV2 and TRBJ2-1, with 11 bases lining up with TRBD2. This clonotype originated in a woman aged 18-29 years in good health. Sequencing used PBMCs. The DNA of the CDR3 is TGTGCCACCAGAGGGGCTAGCGGGGGGAACAATGAGCAGTTCTTC. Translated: CATRGASGGNNEQFF.